Shown below are 32 T cell receptor beta chains from a single sample sequenced in a study of glioma-infiltrating T cells (dated by TCRdb to 2016 to 2017). TCRdb records Illumina MiSeq as the sequencer. The iRepertoire nested amplicon-rescue multiplex PCR (arm-PCR) platform was used to amplify TCR alpha and beta CDR3 regions from RNA. TCRdb's own reprocessing of the public reads used fastp at Q25 and MiXCR and kept productive beta chains. Rows are combined by CDR3 protein, so each entry shows the most common genes and DNA. Within this sample are around 150,000 distinct CDR3 sequences, with about 39% of them counted one time only. 20% to 25% of the sample lies in the top ten. Sequencing was performed on glioma tissue, nonneoplastic brain tissue, or PBMCs (not recorded which). Source of these receptors: a human donor with low-grade glioma or glioblastoma, undergoing nonglioma brain surgery, or in good health (not recorded which).

This rearrangement joins TRBV19 to TRBJ2-5; perhaps TRBD2 as D (6 bases). Trimming left V 8 bases short and J 1 base short, with 17 bases between. The CDR3 is made up of 15 amino acids. Germline V gene data show CDR1 as LNHDA and CDR2 as SQIVND (reference sequence). CDR3 region: CASQDGGGGQETQYF. CDR3 bases: TGTGCCAGTCAAGACGGGGGAGGAGGCCAAGAGACCCAGTACTTC.

The CDR3, as DNA: TGCAGTGCGGGGAGCCAAAACTATGGCTACACCTTC. Encoded protein: CSAGSQNYGYTF. The chain is built from TRBV29-1 and TRBJ1-2; D is unclear. Germline CDR1 reads SQVTM; CDR2 reads ANQGSEA. This CDR3 has 12 amino acids.

This clonotype was counted only a few times. CDR3 coding DNA: TGTGCCAGCAGTTTGGTGACTAGCGGGGGGTCCCTCTCCTACAATGAGCAGTTCTTC. Translated, it gives CASSLVTSGGSLSYNEQFF. The rearrangement joins TRBV28 to TRBJ2-1; TRBD2 matches at 13 bases. With 3 bases clipped from V and 0 bases from J, the junction kept 8 bases outside the gene matches. Germline V gene sequence: CDR1 MDHEN, CDR2 SYDVKM. The CDR3 sequence is 19 residues long.

V and J are TRBV20-1 and TRBJ2-7; no clear D gene. This CDR3 is 14 amino acids long. With 3 bases removed from V and 0 bases from J, the gap between germline ends came to 12 bases. The germline CDR1 and CDR2 sequences are DFQATT and SNEGSKA (reference sequence). CDR3 in amino acids: CSASQRAVSYEQYF. The CDR3 coding sequence is TGCAGTGCTAGCCAACGGGCCGTCTCCTACGAGCAGTACTTC.

This CDR3 is CASSLPARYNEQFF. CDR3 DNA: TGTGCCAGCAGCTTACCAGCGCGCTACAATGAGCAGTTCTTC. The chain couples TRBV7-2 to TRBJ2-1; D gene uncertain. The germline gives CDR1 SGHTA, CDR2 FQGNSA. Trimming shortened V by 2 bases and J by 3 bases, and 8 bases separated the two germline ends. This CDR3 has 14 amino acids.

This clonotype was observed a few times. The chain recombines TRBV7-9 with TRBJ2-7; 7 bases match TRBD2. V dropped 3 bases and J dropped 4; count of bases not matched to a gene: 3. Germline CDR1 and CDR2: SEHNR and FQNEAQ (reference sequence). There are 13 residues in the CDR3. The CDR3 DNA reads TGTGCCAGCAGCTTCGAGCGGGATTACGAGCAGTACTTC. Translating gives CASSFERDYEQYF.

As concerns this clonotype: A read error may account for a junction end that differs from germline. This chain uses TRBV6-2 or TRBV6-3 with TRBJ1-6; the D gene is possibly TRBD1 (5 bases). CDR1 and CDR2 from the germline V gene are MNHEY and SVGEGT. The CDR3 is made up of 14 amino acids. The CDR3 sequence is CASSYGHVNSPLQF. The CDR3 nucleotides are TGTGCCAGCAGTTATGGACACGTTAATTCACCCCTCCAATTT.

The rearrangement joins TRBV6-1 to TRBJ2-5, with D uncertain. V lost 0 bases to trimming and J lost 4 bases, with 9 bases between them. Germline V gene lookup returns CDR1 MNHNS and CDR2 SASEGT. The CDR3 has 14 residues. The CDR3 sequence: CASSEASSRETQYF. The CDR3 region has the DNA TGTGCCAGCAGTGAAGCATCCAGCCGAGAGACCCAGTACTTC.

The chain is built from TRBV18 and TRBJ2-5; no clear D gene. Trimming left V 0 bases short and J 1 base short, with 12 bases between. This CDR3 has 16 amino acids. The germline V gene has CDR1 KGHSH and CDR2 LQKENI. CDR3 loop: CASSPPFQGIQETQYF. In DNA form, the CDR3 reads TGTGCCAGCTCACCACCGTTCCAAGGGATCCAAGAGACCCAGTACTTC.

This clonotype was seen more than once but under ten times. The rearrangement links TRBV27 to TRBJ2-1; D not resolved. The length of the CDR3 is 12 residues. Germline CDR1 and CDR2: MNHEY and SMNVEV (reference sequence). V was cut by 5 bases and J by 5 bases, with 7 bases left in between. The CDR3 sequence: CASSTTDNEQFF. CDR3 sequence (DNA): TGTGCCAGCAGTACGACTGACAATGAGCAGTTCTTC.

The chain couples TRBV6-6 to TRBJ1-6; D unresolved. Germline assignment: CDR1 MNHNY and CDR2 SVGAGI (reference sequence). Between the trimmed V and J ends, which lost 2 bases and 8 bases, there was a span of 10 bases. CDR3 size: 14 residues. The CDR3 spells CASSYKERDSPLHF. DNA for the CDR3: TGTGCCAGCAGTTACAAGGAAAGGGATTCACCCCTCCACTTT.

The chain has TRBV6-1 and TRBJ2-7; 11 bases agree with TRBD1. The germline V gene encodes CDR1 MNHNS and CDR2 SASEGT. Trimming removed 3 bases from V and 5 bases from J; junction bases left unmatched: 6. The CDR3 spans 15 residues. CDR3 region: CASSDAGTGGNEQYF. CDR3 in DNA: TGTGCCAGCAGTGACGCCGGGACAGGGGGTAACGAGCAGTACTTC.

This clonotype has just a few counts. The gene calls are TRBV20-1 and TRBJ1-2; D not resolved. Trimming cost V 5 bases and J 8 bases, with 9 bases left between them. The CDR3 is made up of 10 amino acids. CDR1 and CDR2 (germline): DFQATT, SNEGSKA (reference sequence). In DNA form, the CDR3 reads TGCAGTGCTCCACTTTCAGGCTACACCTTC. Translated, it gives CSAPLSGYTF.

J is TRBJ2-7 and V is TRBV29-1; D is ambiguous. The V gene's germline CDR1 is SQVTM and CDR2 ANQGSEA. CDR3 length: 11 residues. Deletions cut 3 bases from V and 6 bases from J, with 9 bases between. Here the CDR3 DNA reads TGCAGCGTTGAGACCCGCACCGAGCAGTACTTC. It encodes CSVETRTEQYF.

This clonotype has a count of ten or more. In nucleotides, the CDR3 is TGTGCCAGCAGTGAAAGGGAGACCCAGTACTTC. Amino acid sequence: CASSERETQYF. The chain employs TRBV2 and TRBJ2-5; D not certain. Trimming pared 2 bases from V and 5 bases from J, leaving 3 bases between. The CDR3 length is 11 residues. Germline values: CDR1 SNHLY, CDR2 FYNNEI.

This clonotype was seen ten or more times. V gene TRBV12-3 or TRBV12-4 combines with J gene TRBJ1-5; TRBD1 agrees at 7 bases. The CDR3 has 16 amino acids. V shed 2 bases and J 1 base; nucleotides not matched to a gene: 5. The CDR3 nucleotides are TGTGCCAGCAGTTTAAACAGGGGAGAAAGCAATCAGCCCCAGCATTTT. It translates to CASSLNRGESNQPQHF.

The chain links TRBV9 to TRBJ2-3; unclear D gene. The V and J ends lost 0 bases and 5 bases respectively, with 10 bases between them. Per germline, CDR1 SGDLS and CDR2 YYNGEE. This CDR3 spans 14 amino acids. The CDR3 DNA reads as TGTGCCAGCAGCGTAGCCAGTCTAGGAGATACGCAGTATTTT. Encoded protein: CASSVASLGDTQYF.

The chain joins TRBV20-1 to TRBJ1-1; D may be TRBD1 (6 bases). V gave up 1 base and J gave up 1 base, with 22 bases separating them. Germline CDR1 and CDR2: DFQATT and SNEGSKA (reference sequence). This CDR3 has 18 residues. CDR3 in DNA: TGCAGTGCTAGAGGTTGGGGGGCGGTTTTGCCGACGAACACTGAAGCTTTCTTT. It translates to CSARGWGAVLPTNTEAFF.

The chain is built from TRBV20-1 and TRBJ2-1; 11 nucleotides agree with TRBD1. With V trimmed by 5 bases and J by 6 bases, 6 bases remained unmatched. Germline CDR1 and CDR2: DFQATT and SNEGSKA (reference sequence). CDR3 length equals 14 residues. In DNA, the CDR3 is TGCAGTGCTTCTGGGACAGGGGGAATCAATGAGCAGTTCTTC. It is translated as CSASGTGGINEQFF.

This chain uses TRBV20-1 with TRBJ2-1; 13 bases fit TRBD2. Germline values: CDR1 DFQATT, CDR2 SNEGSKA (reference sequence). The CDR3 sequence is 13 residues long. CDR3 residues: CSAGLAGDGGQFF. CDR3 sequence (DNA): TGCAGCGCCGGACTAGCGGGGGACGGTGGGCAGTTCTTC.

J is TRBJ2-5 and V is TRBV20-1, with D perhaps TRBD2 (5 bases). V was clipped by 5 bases and J by 1 base, with 14 bases between them. In germline, CDR1 is DFQATT, CDR2 SNEGSKA (reference sequence). This CDR3 has 14 amino acids. CDR3 coding DNA: TGCAGTGCTCCCCTCTCGGGGAGCCAAGAGACCCAGTACTTC. It encodes CSAPLSGSQETQYF.

This chain links TRBV4-1 with TRBJ1-2; D might be TRBD1 (5 bases). Trimming removed 0 bases at V and 2 bases at J, with 13 bases between. Germline CDR1 reads MGHRA; CDR2 reads YSYEKL. This CDR3 region has 16 residues. The CDR3 loop is CASSQERGVQNYGYTF. The CDR3 nucleotides are TGCGCCAGCAGCCAAGAACGAGGGGTCCAAAACTATGGCTACACCTTC.

The rearrangement uses TRBV7-2 and TRBJ2-2; TRBD1 matches 8 bases. From germline, CDR1 is SGHTA and CDR2 FQGNSA. This CDR3 is built from 17 residues. J lost 5 bases, V lost 5 bases, and 13 bases had no gene match. CDR3 in amino acids: CASSQDQRTGFTGELFF. For the CDR3, the DNA is TGTGCCAGCAGCCAAGATCAAAGGACAGGGTTTACCGGGGAGCTGTTTTTT.

Turning to this clonotype: The junction departs from germline at one end; a sequencing error may be responsible. The chain has TRBV4-1 and TRBJ1-1; D perhaps matches TRBD1 (5 bases). The CDR3 contains 14 residues. Germline CDR1 and CDR2: MGHRA and YSYEKL. The DNA of the CDR3 is TGCGCCAGCAGCAAAGATAAGGGGTACACTGAAGCTTTCTTT. Amino acids: CASSKDKGYTEAFF.

This clonotype has only a few counts. The rearrangement uses TRBV6-1 and TRBJ1-5; D is unresolved. Trimming left V 5 bases short and J 5 bases short, with 10 bases between. This CDR3 region has 13 residues. CDR1 MNHNS and CDR2 SASEGT come from the germline V gene. CDR3 sequence (DNA): TGTGCCAGCAGTAATACCCTTGATCAGCCCCAGCATTTT. Residues: CASSNTLDQPQHF.

The V gene is TRBV6-1, the J gene TRBJ2-7; 7 positions agree with TRBD1. This CDR3 is built from 13 residues. The V gene end was trimmed by 7 bases and the J gene end by 3 bases; junction bases not matched to a gene: 6. Germline V gene lookup returns CDR1 MNHNS and CDR2 SASEGT. DNA of the CDR3: TGTGCCAGCACCAGGGGACAGAACTACGAGCAGTACTTC. Translation gives CASTRGQNYEQYF.

This clonotype was seen at least ten times. The V call is TRBV6-2 or TRBV6-3, the J call TRBJ2-1, with D maybe TRBD1 (5 bases). Germline V gene lookup returns CDR1 MNHEY and CDR2 SVGEGT. V was trimmed by 4 bases and J by 6 bases, leaving 10 bases between them. This CDR3 comprises 13 residues. The CDR3 loop is CASSSRQINEQFF. Written as DNA, the CDR3 is TGTGCCAGCAGTTCTCGACAGATCAATGAGCAGTTCTTC.

This chain links TRBV18 with TRBJ1-1; no clear D gene. Between the trimmed V and J ends, which lost 2 bases and 1 base, there was a span of 11 bases. Germline V gene sequence: CDR1 KGHSH, CDR2 LQKENI. This CDR3 spans 15 amino acids. CDR3 DNA: TGTGCCAGCTCACCAGGGGAACTCTGGAACACTGAAGCTTTCTTT. Amino acids: CASSPGELWNTEAFF.

This clonotype was counted a single time. Since a much larger clone is just one base distant, this may be a read error. V usage is TRBV7-9 and J usage is TRBJ2-7; a possible D gene is TRBD1 (6 bases). The CDR3 contains 12 residues. V dropped 5 bases and J dropped 3 bases, with 8 bases sitting between them. Germline V CDR1 and CDR2: SEHNR, FQNEAQ (reference sequence). CDR3 protein: CASSKQGYEQYF. CDR3 DNA sequence: TGTGCCAGCAGCAAACAGGGCTACGAGCAGTACTTC.

This clonotype has only a few counts. V usage is TRBV20-1 and J usage is TRBJ2-3; 10 bases match TRBD2. In germline, CDR1 is DFQATT, CDR2 SNEGSKA (reference sequence). The CDR3 sequence is 13 residues long. V was clipped by 7 bases and J by 0 bases; unmatched bases: 1. The CDR3 region is CSGTSGSTDTQYF. In DNA form, the CDR3 reads TGCAGTGGGACTAGCGGTAGCACAGATACGCAGTATTTT.

V and J are TRBV20-1 and TRBJ1-1; no firm D call. The CDR3 sequence is 13 residues long. V dropped 0 bases and J dropped 2 bases, with 7 bases sitting between them. In germline, CDR1 is DFQATT, CDR2 SNEGSKA (reference sequence). In DNA form, the CDR3 reads TGCAGTGCTAGAGAGTACCCCAACACTGAAGCTTTCTTT. It is translated as CSAREYPNTEAFF.

This chain connects TRBV4-1 to TRBJ2-2, with D tentatively TRBD2 (5 bases). The V gene lost 0 bases and the J gene lost 1 base, with 9 bases spanning the gap. The V gene's germline CDR1 is MGHRA and CDR2 YSYEKL. The CDR3 consists of 16 residues. The CDR3 DNA follows: TGCGCCAGCAGCCAAGAGGTAGCGCTGAACACCGGGGAGCTGTTTTTT. This gives the protein CASSQEVALNTGELFF.